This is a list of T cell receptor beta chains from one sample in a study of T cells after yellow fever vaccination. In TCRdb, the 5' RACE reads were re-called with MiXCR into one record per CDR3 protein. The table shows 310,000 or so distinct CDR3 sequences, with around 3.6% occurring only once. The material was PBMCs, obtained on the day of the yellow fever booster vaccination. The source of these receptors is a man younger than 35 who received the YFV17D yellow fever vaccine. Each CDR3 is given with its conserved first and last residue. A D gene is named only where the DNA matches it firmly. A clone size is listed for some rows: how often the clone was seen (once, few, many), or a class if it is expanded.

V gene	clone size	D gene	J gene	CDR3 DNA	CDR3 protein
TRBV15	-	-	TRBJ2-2	TGTGCCACCAGCAGAGATTTTAGCACCGGGGAGCTGTTTTTT	CATSRDFSTGELFF
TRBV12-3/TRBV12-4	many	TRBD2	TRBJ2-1	TGTGCCAGCAGATCAGCGGGGGGGCCTTACAATGAGCAGTTCTTC	CASRSAGGPYNEQFF
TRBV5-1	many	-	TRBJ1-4	TGCGCCAGCAGCTTGGGGGGGGAGAATGAAAAACTGTTTTTT	CASSLGGENEKLFF
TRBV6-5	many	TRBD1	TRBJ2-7	TGTGCCAGCAGTTACCCGACAGGGGCAATGGGCGAGCAGTACTTC	CASSYPTGAMGEQYF
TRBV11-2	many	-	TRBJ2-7	TGTGCCAGCAGCCCCATTTCCCGGCGGGGCTCCTACGAGCAGTACTTC	CASSPISRRGSYEQYF
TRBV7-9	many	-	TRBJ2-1	TGTGCCAGCAGCCAGGGGACAGCGGGGAGCAATGAGCAGTTCTTC	CASSQGTAGSNEQFF
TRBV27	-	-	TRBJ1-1	TGTGCCAGCATAGGGGGGAATGCCGCGATAACTGAAGCTTTCTTT	CASIGGNAAITEAFF
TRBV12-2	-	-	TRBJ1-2	TGTGCAAGTCGCTTAGTAAACAGGGGTGGCTACACCTTC	CASRLVNRGGYTF
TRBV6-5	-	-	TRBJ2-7	TGTGCCAGCAGTTACCGGGGCAGCTGGGGACGTCCCTACGAGCAGTACTTC	CASSYRGSWGRPYEQYF
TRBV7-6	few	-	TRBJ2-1	TGTGCCAGCAGCTTGAAAGGGACCACTACTGAGCAGTTCTTC	CASSLKGTTTEQFF
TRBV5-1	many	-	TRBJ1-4	TGCGCCAGCAGCCTTGGCGGGGGACCCAGCGAAAAACTGTTTTTT	CASSLGGGPSEKLFF
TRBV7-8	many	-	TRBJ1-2	TGTGCCAGCAGCTTTACAGGGCGGAATGGCTACACCTTC	CASSFTGRNGYTF
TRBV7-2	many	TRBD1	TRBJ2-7	TGTGCCAGCAGCCCGAGGGGGCGAACCCTCTACGAGCAGTACTTC	CASSPRGRTLYEQYF
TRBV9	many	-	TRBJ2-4	TGTGCCAGCAGCGTTAGCAGTTCCAAAAACATTCAGTACTTC	CASSVSSSKNIQYF
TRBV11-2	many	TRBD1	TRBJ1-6	TGTGCCAGCAGCTTAGTACGACAGGGAGGTTCACCCCTCCACTTT	CASSLVRQGGSPLHF
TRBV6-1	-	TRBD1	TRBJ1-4	TGTGCCAGCAGTGCCGTTTACAGGGGTGAGGAAAAACTGTTTTTT	CASSAVYRGEEKLFF
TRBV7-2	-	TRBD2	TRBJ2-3	TGTGCCAGCAGCTTACGGGCAGCGGGGGTAACTAGCACAGATACGCAGTATTTT	CASSLRAAGVTSTDTQYF
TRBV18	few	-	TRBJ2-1	TGTGCCAGCTCATCACTATACCGGCCCGCCAATGAGCAGTTCTTC	CASSSLYRPANEQFF
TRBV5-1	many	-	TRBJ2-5	TGCGCCAGCAGCTTGGGAACGGCTCCAAAGCAAGAGACCCAGTACTTC	CASSLGTAPKQETQYF
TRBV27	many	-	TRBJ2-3	TGTGCCAGCAGTTTTTGGGGAGATACGCAGTATTTT	CASSFWGDTQYF
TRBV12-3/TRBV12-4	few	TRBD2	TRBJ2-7	TGTGCCAGCAGTCGGACTAGCGGGGCCTCCTACGAGCAGTACTTC	CASSRTSGASYEQYF
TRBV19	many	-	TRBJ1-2	TGTGCCAGTAGTATATGGGGGGCGCATGGCTACACCTTC	CASSIWGAHGYTF
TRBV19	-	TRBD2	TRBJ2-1	TGTGCCAGTAGTTCCAGAACTAGCGGGGTTTACAATGAGCAGTTCTTC	CASSSRTSGVYNEQFF
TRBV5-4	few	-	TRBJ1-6	TGTGCCAGCAGCTTTGTTCAGGGTCAAAATTCACCCCTCCACTTT	CASSFVQGQNSPLHF
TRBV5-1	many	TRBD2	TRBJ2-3	TGCGCCAGCAGCTATGTGGGGGGGAGGGCCCGCACAGATACGCAGTATTTT	CASSYVGGRARTDTQYF
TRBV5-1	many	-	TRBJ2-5	TGCGCCAGCAGACCGGACACTCAAGAGACCCAGTACTTC	CASRPDTQETQYF
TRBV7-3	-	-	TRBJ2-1	TGTGCCAGCAGCCCGGGCCGGGTGGTCGGGGAGCAGTTCTTC	CASSPGRVVGEQFF
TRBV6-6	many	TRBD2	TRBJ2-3	TGTGCCAGCAGTTACTCGTCTCTAGCGGGGGTGACTAGCACAGATACGCAGTATTTT	CASSYSSLAGVTSTDTQYF
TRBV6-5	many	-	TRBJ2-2	TGTGCCAGCAGTTACCTGGGGGGCACCGGGGAGCTGTTTTTT	CASSYLGGTGELFF
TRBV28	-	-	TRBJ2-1	TGTGCCAGCAGAGTCAACACCCATGAGCAGTTCTTC	CASRVNTHEQFF
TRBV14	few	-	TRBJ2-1	TGTGCCAGCAGCCAGCTTTGGCACCGGAGTGTCTATGAGCAGTTCTTC	CASSQLWHRSVYEQFF
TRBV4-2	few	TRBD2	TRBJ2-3	TGTGCCAGCAGCCCTTCTGGGACTAGCGGGTATAGCACAGATACGCAGTATTTT	CASSPSGTSGYSTDTQYF
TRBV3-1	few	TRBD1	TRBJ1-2	TGTGCCAGCAGCCAAGATAGGGGGCAGGGGAGAGGCTACACCTTC	CASSQDRGQGRGYTF
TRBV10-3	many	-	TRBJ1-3	TGTGCCATCAGTGAGTCAAACCCATTCTCTGGAAACACCATATATTTT	CAISESNPFSGNTIYF
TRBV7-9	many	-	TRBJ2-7	TGTGCCAGCGAAACGGGGCGCTCCTACGAGCAGTACTTC	CASETGRSYEQYF
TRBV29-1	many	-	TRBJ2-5	TGCAGCGTTGAGGGCGCAGGGGTAGGGGAGACCCAGTACTTC	CSVEGAGVGETQYF
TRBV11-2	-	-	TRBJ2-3	TGTGCCAGCAGCTCGACTAGTGGGTCGGTCCCAGATACGCAGTATTTT	CASSSTSGSVPDTQYF
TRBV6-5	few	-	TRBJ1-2	TGTGCCAGCAGTTACGGCGTTGGTCGCCACAACTATGGCTACACCTTC	CASSYGVGRHNYGYTF
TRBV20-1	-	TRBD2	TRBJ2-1	TGCAGTGTTAACCCCTTTGGGCGGGGGATCTACAATGAGCAGTTCTTC	CSVNPFGRGIYNEQFF
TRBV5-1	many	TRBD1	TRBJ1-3	TGCGCCAGCAGCTTATCCGGGACAGAAGGAAACACCATATATTTT	CASSLSGTEGNTIYF
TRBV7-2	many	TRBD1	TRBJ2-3	TGTGCCAGCAGCAGTCGGGACAGCCGCACAGATACGCAGTATTTT	CASSSRDSRTDTQYF
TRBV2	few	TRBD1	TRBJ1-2	TGTGCCAGCAGTGTAAATCAGGGGGAGATCGGCTACACCTTC	CASSVNQGEIGYTF
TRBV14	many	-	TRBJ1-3	TGTGCCAGCAGCCAAGACCCAGGGAGGATTGGAAACACCATATATTTT	CASSQDPGRIGNTIYF
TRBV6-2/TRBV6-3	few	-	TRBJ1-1	TGTGCCAGCACTATGCACGCCGGGACTCCAACCGCTGAAGCTTTCTTT	CASTMHAGTPTAEAFF
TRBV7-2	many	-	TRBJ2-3	TGTGCCAGCAGCTTAGGACGGGGGTCTCGCACAGATACGCAGTATTTT	CASSLGRGSRTDTQYF
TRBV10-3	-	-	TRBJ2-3	TGTGCCATCAACCCACGCTCGGGGTCCAGCACAGATACGCAGTATTTT	CAINPRSGSSTDTQYF
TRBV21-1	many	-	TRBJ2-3	TGTGCCAGCAGCAAAAGTCTAGCGGGGGATGGAGATACGCAGTATTTT	CASSKSLAGDGDTQYF
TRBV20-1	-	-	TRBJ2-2	TGCAGTGCTAGGGGGAGGTCTTATTCCGGGGAGCTGTTTTTT	CSARGRSYSGELFF
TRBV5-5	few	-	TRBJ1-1	TGTGCCAGCAGCTTGATAGGTCGTGTAGGAACTGAAGCTTTCTTT	CASSLIGRVGTEAFF
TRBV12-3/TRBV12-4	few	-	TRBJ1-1	TGTGCCAGCAGTTTGGGGCAGGGGCAAGGGCCGAACACTGAAGCTTTCTTT	CASSLGQGQGPNTEAFF
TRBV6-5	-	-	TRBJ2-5	TGTGCCAGCAGTCCCGTGGCTACACAAGAGACCCAGTACTTC	CASSPVATQETQYF
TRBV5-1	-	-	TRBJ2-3	TGCGCCAGCAGCTACCGCCCGGGTGGCACAGATACGCAGTATTTT	CASSYRPGGTDTQYF
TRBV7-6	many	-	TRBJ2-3	TGTGCCAGCAGCTTAGGCCCGGGGGCACCAGATACGCAGTATTTT	CASSLGPGAPDTQYF
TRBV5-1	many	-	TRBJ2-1	TGCGCCAGCAGCTTGGGTTTGAGCATTGAGCAGTTCTTC	CASSLGLSIEQFF